This entry is about one T cell receptor beta chain. Its antigen is not identified. As for treatment: roughly ten-day PBMC culture with coronavirus spike peptide pools or control peptides (ViraFEST assay). Harvesting of the unexposed donor's CD4+ T cells predated the COVID-19 pandemic (2011-2018). ViraFEST relied on peptide pools to expand antigen-specific T cells; the TCRs were sequenced afterward. Sequence data for DNA of cultured CD4+ T cells were generated by the Oncomine TCR Beta short-read assay. TCRdb processed the PCR reads anew with MiXCR; each CDR3 protein has one entry. The table shows just over 7,000 distinct CDR3 sequences, with about 45% occurring only once. The sample comes from a study of vaccination and CD4 T cells after COVID-19. Study-level information: Once diagnosed, patients had post-COVID samples drawn a median approximately 100 days later (range 35 to 161). The interval from dose two to post-vaccine sampling had a median of approximately 70 days, and it ranged from 14 to 241.

This receptor was identified in a human donor in good health. The sample taken for sequencing was CD4+ T cells from blood, cultured in vitro.

DNA of the CDR3: TGTGCCAGCAGTTTTTCGGACAGGGCGAACACTGAAGCTTTCTTT. This translates into CASSFSDRANTEAFF. The V call is TRBV27, the J call TRBJ1-1; 8 nucleotides match TRBD1. The CDR3 consists of 15 residues. Germline V CDR1 and CDR2: MNHEY, SMNVEV (reference sequence). V dropped 3 bases and J dropped 1; count of bases not matched to a gene: 4.